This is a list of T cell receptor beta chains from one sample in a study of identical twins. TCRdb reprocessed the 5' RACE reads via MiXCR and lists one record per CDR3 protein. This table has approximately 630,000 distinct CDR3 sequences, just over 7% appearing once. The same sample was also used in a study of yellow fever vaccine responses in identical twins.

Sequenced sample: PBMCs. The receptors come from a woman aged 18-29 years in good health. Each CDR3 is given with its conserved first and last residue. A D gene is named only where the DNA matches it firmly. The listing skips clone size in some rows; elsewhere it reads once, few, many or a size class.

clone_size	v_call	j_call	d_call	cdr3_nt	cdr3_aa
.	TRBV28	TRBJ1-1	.	TGTGCCAGCAGCCGCCGCGGGGTATCCATGAACACTGAAGCTTTCTTT	CASSRRGVSMNTEAFF
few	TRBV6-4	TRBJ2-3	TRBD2	TGTGCCAGCAGTGACTCGCCTAGCGGTAGCACAGATACGCAGTATTTT	CASSDSPSGSTDTQYF
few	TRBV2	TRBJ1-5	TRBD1	TGTGCCAGCAGTTATGGGACAGCGGGGAGCAATCAGCCCCAGCATTTT	CASSYGTAGSNQPQHF
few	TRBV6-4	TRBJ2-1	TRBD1	TGTGCCAGGAGGGCCAGGGGGCGAGGGAATGAGCAGTTCTTC	CARRARGRGNEQFF
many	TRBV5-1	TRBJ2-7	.	TGCGCCAGCAGCTTGGATCCGTTTTGGGGATACGAGCAGTACTTC	CASSLDPFWGYEQYF
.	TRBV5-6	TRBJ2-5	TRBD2	TGTGCCAGCAGCTCGGGCGGAGCGGGAGTGTATGAGACCCAGTACTTC	CASSSGGAGVYETQYF
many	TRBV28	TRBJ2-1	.	TGTGCCAGCAGTTATAGCAGGGGTTCGAGCTCCTACAATGAGCAGTTCTTC	CASSYSRGSSSYNEQFF
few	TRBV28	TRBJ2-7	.	TGTGCCAGCAGGGGGATATGGGAGCAGTACTTC	CASRGIWEQYF
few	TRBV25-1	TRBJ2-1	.	TGTGCCAGCAGTGGCCACAGCACTAACAATGAGCAGTTCTTC	CASSGHSTNNEQFF
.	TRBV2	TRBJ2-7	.	TGTGCCAGCATCCTACAGGGTTACGAGCAGTACTTC	CASILQGYEQYF
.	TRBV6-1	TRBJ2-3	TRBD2	TGTGCCAGCAGCGGGAGGCGGGGGGTTCCCACAGATACGCAGTATTTT	CASSGRRGVPTDTQYF
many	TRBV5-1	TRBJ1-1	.	TGCGCCAGCAGCTTATCGGACACTGAAGCTTTCTTT	CASSLSDTEAFF
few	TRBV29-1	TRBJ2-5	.	TGCAGCGTAAACCGGGACATCCAAGAGACCCAGTACTTC	CSVNRDIQETQYF
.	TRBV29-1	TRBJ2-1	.	TGCAGCGTTGAAGGTTCGAGGGACCAATCCTACAATGAGCAGTTCTTC	CSVEGSRDQSYNEQFF
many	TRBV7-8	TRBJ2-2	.	TGTGCCAGCAGCTTAGGGGCAGGGACTGCTAACACCGGGGAGCTGTTTTTT	CASSLGAGTANTGELFF
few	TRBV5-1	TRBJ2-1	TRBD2	TGCGCCAGCAGCTTGGTGGGCCGGACTAGCGGGGACAATGAGCAGTTCTTC	CASSLVGRTSGDNEQFF
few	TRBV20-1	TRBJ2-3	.	TGCAGTGCTAGAGTTCAGGGAGGTTGGCCAGATACGCAGTATTTT	CSARVQGGWPDTQYF
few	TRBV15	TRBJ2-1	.	TGTGCCACCAGCAGACTCCCTCGCGGTAGCGTCGTGCAGTTCTTC	CATSRLPRGSVVQFF
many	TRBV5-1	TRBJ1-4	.	TGCGCCAGCAGCTTGGACGGGGCAGGAAGGCTGTTTTTT	CASSLDGAGRLFF
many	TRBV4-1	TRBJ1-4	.	TGCGCCAGCAGCCAAGCCGAAAAACTGTTTTTT	CASSQAEKLFF
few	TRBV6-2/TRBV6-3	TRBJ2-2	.	TGTGCCAGCAGTTACGAGGCACTAGTAAACACCGGGGAGCTGTTTTTT	CASSYEALVNTGELFF
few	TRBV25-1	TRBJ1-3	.	TGTGCCAGCAGGGACAGTGGAAACACCATATATTTT	CASRDSGNTIYF
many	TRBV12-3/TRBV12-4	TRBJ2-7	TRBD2	TGTGCCAGCAGTCCCAGGACTAGCGGGAGTCAATACGAGCAGTACTTC	CASSPRTSGSQYEQYF
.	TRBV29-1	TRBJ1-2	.	TGCAGCGTTGATGTGGGGGCCTATGGCTACACCTTC	CSVDVGAYGYTF
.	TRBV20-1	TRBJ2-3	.	TGCAGTGCTCAAAAACGGACAGCCCGAGATACGCAGTATTTT	CSAQKRTARDTQYF
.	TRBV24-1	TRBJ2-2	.	TGTGCCACCAGTGACTGGGACAACGCGAACACCGGGGAGCTGTTTTTT	CATSDWDNANTGELFF
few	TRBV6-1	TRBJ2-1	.	TGTGCCAGCAGTGCGGACACATACAATGAGCAGTTCTTC	CASSADTYNEQFF
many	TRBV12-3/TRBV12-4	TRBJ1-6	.	TGTGCCAGCAGTTTAGCATCCGTGGTTCCCCTCCACTTT	CASSLASVVPLHF
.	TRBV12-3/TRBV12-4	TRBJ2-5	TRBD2	TGTGCCAGCACACCCCGGGGGGGTCCACAAGAGACCCAGTACTTC	CASTPRGGPQETQYF
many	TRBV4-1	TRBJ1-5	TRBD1	TGCGCCAGCAGCCAAGAACCCGGGACAGGGAATCAGCCCCAGCATTTT	CASSQEPGTGNQPQHF
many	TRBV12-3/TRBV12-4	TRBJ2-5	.	TGTGCCAGCAGTTTTGGCCGTGCAGAGACCCAGTACTTC	CASSFGRAETQYF
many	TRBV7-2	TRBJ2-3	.	TGTGCCAGCACCGGGACTAGCACAGATACGCAGTATTTT	CASTGTSTDTQYF
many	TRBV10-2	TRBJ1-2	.	TGCGCCAGCATCCCGAGGGGCGGATACTATGGCTACACCTTC	CASIPRGGYYGYTF
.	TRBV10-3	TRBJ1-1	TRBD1	TGTGCCATCAGCCCTACCACCGGGACAGGGCACATGAACACTGAAGCTTTCTTT	CAISPTTGTGHMNTEAFF